This T cell receptor (beta chain) emerged from a study of CD8 T cells in ankylosing spondylitis. In its sample, this clonotype was seen many times. Its antigen is currently unknown. Overall study findings and caveats: Disease-associated clonotypes exhibited CD8+ identity and were relatively infrequent in peripheral blood. Prior literature has documented some motif variants in synovial fluid and blood from reactive arthritis. The study looked at matched synovial fluid samples from ankylosing spondylitis patients. Disease-linked clones were reported to be significantly enriched there. Seemingly distinctive of ankylosing spondylitis blood was a TCR beta motif formed by eight highly homologous variants.

The CDR3 is 17 amino acids. V was clipped by 6 bases and J by 0 bases, with 15 bases between them. CDR1 is MNHEY, CDR2 SVGEGT, per germline. Quantitative 5'-RACE was performed with molecular barcodes, and it yielded the TCR beta libraries. TCRdb ran MiXCR on the 5' RACE reads and lists one entry per CDR3 protein. The table records roughly 400,000 distinct CDR3 sequences, 20% to 25% of them present only once. This TCR was sampled from a male donor with ankylosing spondylitis. Material for sequencing was blood, either unsorted or a sorted T cell fraction (not recorded which). This chain joins TRBV6-2 or TRBV6-3 and TRBJ2-6; D is undetermined. The CDR3 sequence: CASSRQPWHSGANVLTF. The CDR3 DNA sequence: TGTGCCAGCAGCCGTCAACCCTGGCACTCTGGGGCCAACGTCCTGACTTTC.